Given below is one T cell receptor beta chain in context. Its antigen is as yet unknown. The ends lost 1 base at V and 2 bases at J; junction bases unmatched: 6. There are 16 residues in the CDR3. Germline V gene lookup returns CDR1 LNHDA and CDR2 SQIVND (reference sequence). In total, each donor contributed a single heparinised blood draw that averaged about 100 mL. The data are from a study of beta chain features in type 1 diabetes. Study-level information: Analysis included about 100 million sorted cells drawn from all samples.

Investigators reverse transcribed all isolated RNA, so they sequenced expressed TCRB transcripts. Naive, central memory and regulatory T cell samples yielded around 3.6 million reads on average. Clones were read by immunoSEQ multiplex PCR, and TCRdb kept only the in-frame ones, dropping some. The sample consists of 250,000 to 300,000 clones, roughly an eighth of them appearing once. Points from the study as a whole: PCR might favor shorter templates, equally in patients and controls. Patients with Type 1 diabetes showed moderately but significantly shorter TCRB CDR3s in all four CD4+ subsets.

The receptor comes from a young man with type 1 diabetes. The rearrangement uses TRBV19 and TRBJ2-7; 9 bases map to TRBD2. The sample taken for sequencing was naive CD4+ T cells from blood. CDR3 coding DNA: TGTGCCAGTAGTATAGTAGCGGGAGTGTGGGCCTACGAGCAGTACTTC. Translated: CASSIVAGVWAYEQYF.